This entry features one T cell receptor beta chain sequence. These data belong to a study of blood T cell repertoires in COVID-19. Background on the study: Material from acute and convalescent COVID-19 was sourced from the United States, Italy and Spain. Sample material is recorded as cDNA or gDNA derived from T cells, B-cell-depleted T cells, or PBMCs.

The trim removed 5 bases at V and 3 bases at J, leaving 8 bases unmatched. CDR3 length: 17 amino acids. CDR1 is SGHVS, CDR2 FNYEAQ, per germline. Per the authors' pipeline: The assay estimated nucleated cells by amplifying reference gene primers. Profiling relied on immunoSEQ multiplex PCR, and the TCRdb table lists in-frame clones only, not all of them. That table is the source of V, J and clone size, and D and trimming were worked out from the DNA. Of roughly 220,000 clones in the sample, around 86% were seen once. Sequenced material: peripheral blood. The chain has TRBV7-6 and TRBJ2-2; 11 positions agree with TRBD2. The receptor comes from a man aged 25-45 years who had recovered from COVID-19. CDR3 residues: CASSPRTSGSDTGELFF. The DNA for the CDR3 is TGTGCCAGCAGCCCGAGGACTAGCGGGTCCGACACCGGGGAGCTGTTTTTT.